The T cell receptor beta chain under discussion was sequenced for a study of shared clonotypes between healthy human individuals. Regarding the study as a whole: Generation probability values for non-shared clonotypes were lower than those for clonotypes shared by all four donors.

The table came from immunoSEQ multiplex PCR; TCRdb's copy has only in-frame clones and leaves some out. Altogether 650,000 to 800,000 clones are present, 55% to 80% being singletons, with the ten largest covering about 1.8%. Points on this clone: Its antigen is not known. This CDR3 is also generated by other DNA sequences in the sample.

V lost 0 bases and J lost 4; bases outside the gene matches: 1. CDR3 length: 14 amino acids. From germline, CDR1 is GTSNPN and CDR2 SVGIG (reference sequence). The V call is TRBV30, the J call TRBJ2-5; TRBD2 agrees at 11 bases. The source material was memory CD4+ T cells sorted from blood. Subset denoted: CD45RA-negative fraction. This TCR derives from a woman in her 30s in good health. In DNA form, the CDR3 reads TGTGCCTGGAGTGTGCTAGCGGGAGGAGAGACCCAGTACTTC. Translation gives CAWSVLAGGETQYF.